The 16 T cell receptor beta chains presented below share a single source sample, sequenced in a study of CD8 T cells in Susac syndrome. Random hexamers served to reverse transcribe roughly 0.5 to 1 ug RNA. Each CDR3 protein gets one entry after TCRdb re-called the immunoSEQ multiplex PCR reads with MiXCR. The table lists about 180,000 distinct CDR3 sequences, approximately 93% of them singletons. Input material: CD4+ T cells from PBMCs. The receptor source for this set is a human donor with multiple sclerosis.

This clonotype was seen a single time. The CDR3 reads CASRSGLLAKNIQYF. The CDR3 DNA reads as TGTGCCAGCAGGTCGGGCCTACTAGCCAAAAACATTCAGTACTTC. The chain is built from TRBV11-2 and TRBJ2-4; D uncertain. V dropped 6 bases and J dropped 0 bases, with 12 bases sitting between them. CDR1 and CDR2 from the germline V gene are SGHAT and FQNNGV. This CDR3 region has 15 residues.

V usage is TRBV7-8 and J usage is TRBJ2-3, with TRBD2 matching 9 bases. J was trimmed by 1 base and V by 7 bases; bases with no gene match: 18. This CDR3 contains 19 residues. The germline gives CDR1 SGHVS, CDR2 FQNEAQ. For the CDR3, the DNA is TGTGCCAGCACCCCGGGCGGAGCGGGAGGACCATTACGCACAGATACGCAGTATTTT. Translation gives CASTPGGAGGPLRTDTQYF.

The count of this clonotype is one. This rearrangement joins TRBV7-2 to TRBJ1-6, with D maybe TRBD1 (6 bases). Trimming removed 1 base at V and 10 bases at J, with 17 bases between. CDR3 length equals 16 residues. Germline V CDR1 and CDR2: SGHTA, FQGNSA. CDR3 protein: CASSLVPGPQGSPLHF. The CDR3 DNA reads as TGTGCCAGCAGCTTAGTCCCGGGGCCCCAGGGGTCACCCCTCCACTTT.

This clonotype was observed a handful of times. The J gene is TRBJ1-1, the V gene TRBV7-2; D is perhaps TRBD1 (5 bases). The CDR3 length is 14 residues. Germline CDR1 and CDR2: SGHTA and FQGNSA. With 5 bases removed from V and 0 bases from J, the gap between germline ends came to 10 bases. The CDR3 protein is CASSIDSMNTEAFF. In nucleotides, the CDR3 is TGTGCCAGCAGCATCGACAGCATGAACACTGAAGCTTTCTTT.

The CDR3 DNA follows: TGTGCCAGCAGTCTCCGGGACTCCTTGACTGAAGCTTTCTTT. Residues: CASSLRDSLTEAFF. This chain links TRBV6-2 or TRBV6-3 with TRBJ1-1, with a possible D match to TRBD1 (5 bases). This CDR3 has 14 residues. Trimming removed 5 bases at V and 5 bases at J, with 15 bases between. CDR1 is MNHEY and CDR2 is SVGEGT in the germline V gene.

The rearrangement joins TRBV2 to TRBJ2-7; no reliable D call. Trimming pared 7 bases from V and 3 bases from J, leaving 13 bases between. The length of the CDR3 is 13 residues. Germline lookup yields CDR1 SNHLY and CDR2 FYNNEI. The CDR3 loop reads CASTLGRFYEQYF. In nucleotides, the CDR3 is TGTGCCAGCACCCTCGGAAGGTTCTACGAGCAGTACTTC.

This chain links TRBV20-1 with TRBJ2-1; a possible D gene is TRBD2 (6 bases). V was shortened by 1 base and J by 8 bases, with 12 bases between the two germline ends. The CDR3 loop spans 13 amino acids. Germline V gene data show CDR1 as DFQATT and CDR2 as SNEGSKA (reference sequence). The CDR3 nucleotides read TGCAGTGCTAGAGGGACTAAGTGGGATGAGCAGTTCTTC. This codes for CSARGTKWDEQFF.

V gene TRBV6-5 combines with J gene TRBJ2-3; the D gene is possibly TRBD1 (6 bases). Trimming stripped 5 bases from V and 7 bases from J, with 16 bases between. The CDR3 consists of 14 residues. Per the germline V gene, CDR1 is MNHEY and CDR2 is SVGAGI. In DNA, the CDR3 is TGTGCCAGCAGTCACCCCCCCAGGGGATATACGCAGTATTTT. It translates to CASSHPPRGYTQYF.

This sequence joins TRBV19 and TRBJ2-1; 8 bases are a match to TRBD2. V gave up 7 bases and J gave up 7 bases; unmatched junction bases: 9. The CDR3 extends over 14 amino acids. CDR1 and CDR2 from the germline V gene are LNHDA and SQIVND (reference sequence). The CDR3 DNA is TGTGCCAGTACCCCAGCGGGAGTGAGAAATGAGCAGTTCTTC. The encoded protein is CASTPAGVRNEQFF.

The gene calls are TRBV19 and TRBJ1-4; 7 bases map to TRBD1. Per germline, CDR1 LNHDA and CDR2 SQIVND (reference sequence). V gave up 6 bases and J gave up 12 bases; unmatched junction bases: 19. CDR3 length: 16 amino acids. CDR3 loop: CASRAAGTVLYGELFF. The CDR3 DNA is TGTGCCAGTAGAGCGGCCGGGACAGTCCTCTATGGGGAACTGTTTTTT.

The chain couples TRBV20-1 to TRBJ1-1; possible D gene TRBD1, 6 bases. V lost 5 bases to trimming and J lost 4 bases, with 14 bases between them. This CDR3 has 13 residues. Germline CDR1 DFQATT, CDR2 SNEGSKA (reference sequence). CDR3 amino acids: CSAGRGEGTEAFF. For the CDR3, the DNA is TGCAGTGCTGGGAGGGGGGAAGGCACTGAAGCTTTCTTT.

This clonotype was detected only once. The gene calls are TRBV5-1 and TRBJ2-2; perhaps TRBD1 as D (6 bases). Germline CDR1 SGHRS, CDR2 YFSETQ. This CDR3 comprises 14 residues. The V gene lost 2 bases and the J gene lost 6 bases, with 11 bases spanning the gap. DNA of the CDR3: TGCGCCAGCAGCTTCGGCAGGGGCCCCGGGGAGCTGTTTTTT. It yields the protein CASSFGRGPGELFF.

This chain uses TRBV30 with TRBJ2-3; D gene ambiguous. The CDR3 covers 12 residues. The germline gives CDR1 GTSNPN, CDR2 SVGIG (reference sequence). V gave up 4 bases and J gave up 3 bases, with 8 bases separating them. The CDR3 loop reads CAWNPGTDTQYF. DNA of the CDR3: TGTGCCTGGAATCCCGGTACAGATACGCAGTATTTT.

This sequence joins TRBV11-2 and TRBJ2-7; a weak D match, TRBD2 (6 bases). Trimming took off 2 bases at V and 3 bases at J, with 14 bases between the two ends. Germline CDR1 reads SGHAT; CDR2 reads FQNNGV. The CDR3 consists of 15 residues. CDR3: CASSLSPRGNYEQYF. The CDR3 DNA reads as TGTGCCAGCAGCTTATCCCCCCGCGGGAACTACGAGCAGTACTTC.

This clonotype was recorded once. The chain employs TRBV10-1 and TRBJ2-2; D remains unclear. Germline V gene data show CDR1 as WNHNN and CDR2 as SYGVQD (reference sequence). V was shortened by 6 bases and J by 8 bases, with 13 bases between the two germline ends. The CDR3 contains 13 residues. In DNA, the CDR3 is TGCGCCAGCAGCGTAGACGGAATGGGGGAGCTGTTTTTT. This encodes CASSVDGMGELFF.

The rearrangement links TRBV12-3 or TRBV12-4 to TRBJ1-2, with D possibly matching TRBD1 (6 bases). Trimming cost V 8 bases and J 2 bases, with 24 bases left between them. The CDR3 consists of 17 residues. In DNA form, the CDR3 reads TGTGCCAGCGCTCAGGTCGGGGGGGCAAGAGGGAACTATGGCTACACCTTC. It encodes CASAQVGGARGNYGYTF.